This TCR beta chain was identified in a study of identifying expanded T cells in peripheral blood. Generated by immunoSEQ multiplex PCR, the TCRdb table keeps only in-frame clones and is missing some. The data contain 100,000 or so clones, over 80% of them singletons. The CDR3 loop spans 13 amino acids. V lost 7 bases and J lost 11, with 20 bases in between. Germline CDR1 is SNHLY and CDR2 is FYNNEI. On this clone: The target antigen is unknown.

Overall study results and limits: Approximately 2-week clone count variance significantly increased as total template count grew. About 1.2 clones differed between technical replicates, versus about 15 and 19 over time.

During the collection period, no donor immune events like infections were recorded. The chain has TRBV2 and TRBJ1-1; no definite D call. The clonotype originates from a person between 18 and 75 years old in good health. Sequencing used blood. DNA of the CDR3: TGTGCCAGCAAGACAACTTGGGAGGGTGAGGCTTTCTTT. This encodes CASKTTWEGEAFF.